A selection of T cell receptor beta chains follows, all from one sample in a study of blood T cell repertoires in COVID-19. Libraries were prepared by immunoSEQ multiplex PCR; TCRdb keeps only in-frame clonotypes and omits some of them. Among 430,000 or so clones listed, around 89% were seen once. Material: PBMCs or T cells enriched from blood (not recorded which). The receptors stem from a woman aged 40 to 50 who had recovered from COVID-19. Each CDR3 is given with its conserved first and last residue. The order of the fields is J gene, clone size, D gene, V gene, CDR3 protein, CDR3 DNA. A D gene is named only where the DNA matches it firmly. A clone size is listed for some rows: how often the clone was seen (once, few, many), or a class if it is expanded.

j_call: TRBJ2-1; clone_size: -; d_call: TRBD2; v_call: TRBV5-6; cdr3_aa: CASSLEASGSGNEQFF; cdr3_nt: TGTGCCAGCAGCTTGGAGGCTAGCGGGAGTGGTAATGAGCAGTTCTTC
j_call: TRBJ2-4; clone_size: -; d_call: -; v_call: TRBV19; cdr3_aa: CASSTSRGNPIQYF; cdr3_nt: TGTGCCAGTAGTACCAGCCGGGGGAACCCCATTCAGTACTTC
j_call: TRBJ2-5; clone_size: -; d_call: -; v_call: TRBV7-6; cdr3_aa: CASSQGRDFQETQYF; cdr3_nt: TGTGCCAGCAGCCAGGGGAGGGACTTCCAAGAGACCCAGTACTTC
j_call: TRBJ2-7; clone_size: -; d_call: -; v_call: TRBV7-2; cdr3_aa: CASSLRAGRGEQYF; cdr3_nt: TGTGCCAGCAGCCTCAGGGCAGGGCGAGGCGAGCAGTACTTC
j_call: TRBJ1-2; clone_size: few; d_call: TRBD1; v_call: TRBV6-5; cdr3_aa: CASSLQGNYGYTF; cdr3_nt: TGTGCCAGCAGTCTACAGGGGAACTATGGCTACACCTTC
j_call: TRBJ2-2; clone_size: -; d_call: TRBD1; v_call: TRBV24-1; cdr3_aa: CATSVGPRQGARTGELFF; cdr3_nt: TGTGCCACCAGTGTTGGGCCGCGACAGGGGGCGCGCACCGGGGAGCTGTTTTTT
j_call: TRBJ2-1; clone_size: -; d_call: TRBD1; v_call: TRBV5-1; cdr3_aa: CASSGTGDRNEQFF; cdr3_nt: TGCGCCAGCAGCGGGACAGGGGACCGCAATGAGCAGTTCTTC
j_call: TRBJ2-2; clone_size: -; d_call: TRBD2; v_call: TRBV30; cdr3_aa: CAWGRLAGGGGELFF; cdr3_nt: TGTGCCTGGGGTCGACTAGCGGGAGGTGGCGGGGAGCTGTTTTTT
j_call: TRBJ2-7; clone_size: -; d_call: -; v_call: TRBV21-1; cdr3_aa: CASSHRQPGQDHEQYF; cdr3_nt: TGTGCCAGCAGCCACCGACAACCGGGACAGGACCACGAGCAGTACTTC
j_call: TRBJ1-1; clone_size: once; d_call: -; v_call: TRBV3-1/TRBV3-2; cdr3_aa: CASSRQREAFF; cdr3_nt: TGTGCCAGCAGTCGACAGCGTGAAGCTTTCTTT
j_call: TRBJ2-3; clone_size: -; d_call: TRBD2; v_call: TRBV24-1; cdr3_aa: CATSDLTLTSGVEDTQYF; cdr3_nt: TGTGCCACCAGTGATCTTACATTGACTAGCGGGGTGGAAGATACGCAGTATTTT
j_call: TRBJ2-7; clone_size: -; d_call: TRBD1; v_call: TRBV5-5; cdr3_aa: CASSLGQGVSYEQYF; cdr3_nt: TGTGCCAGCAGCTTGGGACAGGGGGTCTCCTACGAGCAGTACTTC
j_call: TRBJ2-3; clone_size: once; d_call: TRBD2; v_call: TRBV7-2; cdr3_aa: CASSLSRGSYTDTQYF; cdr3_nt: TGTGCCAGCAGCTTATCGCGGGGGTCGTACACAGATACGCAGTATTTT
j_call: TRBJ1-5; clone_size: few; d_call: -; v_call: TRBV19; cdr3_aa: CASSTRRDGYSNQPQHF; cdr3_nt: TGTGCCAGTAGTACCCGTAGAGACGGGTATAGCAATCAGCCCCAGCATTTT
j_call: TRBJ2-3; clone_size: -; d_call: -; v_call: TRBV4-2; cdr3_aa: CASSQKSTSTDTQYF; cdr3_nt: TGTGCCAGCAGCCAGAAGAGTACTAGCACAGATACGCAGTATTTT
j_call: TRBJ1-3; clone_size: -; d_call: -; v_call: TRBV2; cdr3_aa: CASTSSLSGNTIYF; cdr3_nt: TGTGCCAGCACGTCAAGCCTCTCTGGAAACACCATATATTTT
j_call: TRBJ1-3; clone_size: -; d_call: -; v_call: TRBV6-5; cdr3_aa: CASSPQATSGNTIYF; cdr3_nt: TGTGCCAGCAGCCCACAGGCTACCTCTGGAAACACCATATATTTT
j_call: TRBJ2-5; clone_size: -; d_call: TRBD1; v_call: TRBV11-2; cdr3_aa: CASSPRDRHGDQYF; cdr3_nt: TGTGCCAGCAGCCCGAGGGACAGACACGGGGACCAGTACTTC
j_call: TRBJ1-1; clone_size: -; d_call: TRBD1; v_call: TRBV5-1; cdr3_aa: CASSTNQGAAEAFF; cdr3_nt: TGCGCCAGCAGCACCAACCAGGGGGCTGCTGAAGCTTTCTTT
j_call: TRBJ1-3; clone_size: -; d_call: TRBD1; v_call: TRBV4-3; cdr3_aa: CASSQDMGQRYGNTIYF; cdr3_nt: TGCGCCAGCAGCCAAGATATGGGACAGAGATATGGAAACACCATATATTTT
j_call: TRBJ2-4; clone_size: -; d_call: TRBD2; v_call: TRBV30; cdr3_aa: CAWSASLAGGLNIQYF; cdr3_nt: TGTGCCTGGAGCGCTAGTCTAGCGGGAGGGTTGAACATTCAGTACTTC
j_call: TRBJ1-4; clone_size: -; d_call: TRBD1; v_call: TRBV19; cdr3_aa: CASSMIQGAVDEKLFF; cdr3_nt: TGTGCCAGTAGTATGATACAGGGGGCCGTGGATGAAAAACTGTTTTTT
j_call: TRBJ1-2; clone_size: -; d_call: TRBD1; v_call: TRBV29-1; cdr3_aa: CSVEDRGQGYGYTF; cdr3_nt: TGCAGCGTTGAGGACAGGGGGCAGGGCTATGGCTACACCTTC
j_call: TRBJ2-5; clone_size: -; d_call: -; v_call: TRBV4-1; cdr3_aa: CASSQDQNKETQYF; cdr3_nt: TGCGCCAGCAGCCAAGATCAAAACAAAGAGACCCAGTACTTC
j_call: TRBJ2-7; clone_size: -; d_call: TRBD2; v_call: TRBV29-1; cdr3_aa: CSVESSLGTSGSYEQYF; cdr3_nt: TGCAGCGTTGAAAGCTCCTTAGGGACTAGCGGGAGCTACGAGCAGTACTTC
j_call: TRBJ2-1; clone_size: -; d_call: TRBD2; v_call: TRBV10-3; cdr3_aa: CATETSGGATYNEQFF; cdr3_nt: TGTGCCACCGAGACTAGCGGGGGGGCCACCTACAATGAGCAGTTCTTC
j_call: TRBJ1-3; clone_size: -; d_call: -; v_call: TRBV3-1/TRBV3-2; cdr3_aa: CASAPSSGNTIYF; cdr3_nt: TGTGCCAGCGCACCGAGCTCTGGAAACACCATATATTTT
j_call: TRBJ2-7; clone_size: once; d_call: TRBD2; v_call: TRBV27; cdr3_aa: CASSRAGRVYEQYF; cdr3_nt: TGTGCCAGCAGCCGAGCGGGAAGGGTGTACGAGCAGTACTTC
j_call: TRBJ2-3; clone_size: -; d_call: TRBD2; v_call: TRBV5-1; cdr3_aa: CASSMEISGRAMDTQYF; cdr3_nt: TGCGCCAGCAGCATGGAAATTAGCGGGAGGGCCATGGATACGCAGTATTTT
j_call: TRBJ1-1; clone_size: -; d_call: -; v_call: TRBV3-1/TRBV3-2; cdr3_aa: CASRRGHEAFF; cdr3_nt: TGTGCCAGCAGGCGTGGACATGAAGCTTTCTTT
j_call: TRBJ1-1; clone_size: -; d_call: -; v_call: TRBV7-9; cdr3_aa: CASSTIFGNTEAFF; cdr3_nt: TGTGCCAGCAGCACTATCTTTGGAAACACTGAAGCTTTCTTT
j_call: TRBJ2-3; clone_size: -; d_call: TRBD2; v_call: TRBV10-3; cdr3_aa: CAISGTIPPTDTQYF; cdr3_nt: TGTGCCATCAGCGGGACTATCCCTCCCACAGATACGCAGTATTTT
j_call: TRBJ1-4; clone_size: -; d_call: TRBD1; v_call: TRBV2; cdr3_aa: CASRTGGSTNEKLFF; cdr3_nt: TGTGCCAGCAGGACAGGGGGATCAACTAATGAAAAACTGTTTTTT
j_call: TRBJ1-5; clone_size: -; d_call: -; v_call: TRBV6-1; cdr3_aa: CASSETGNQPQHF; cdr3_nt: TGTGCCAGCAGTGAGACAGGTAATCAGCCCCAGCATTTT
j_call: TRBJ2-1; clone_size: -; d_call: -; v_call: TRBV18; cdr3_aa: CASAGRGSSYNEQFF; cdr3_nt: TGTGCCAGCGCCGGAAGGGGCAGCTCCTACAATGAGCAGTTCTTC
j_call: TRBJ2-7; clone_size: -; d_call: -; v_call: TRBV4-3; cdr3_aa: CASSQQAGIYEQYF; cdr3_nt: TGCGCCAGCAGCCAACAAGCAGGGATCTACGAGCAGTACTTC
j_call: TRBJ2-6; clone_size: -; d_call: -; v_call: TRBV11-2; cdr3_aa: CASSLPFSGANVLTF; cdr3_nt: TGTGCCAGCAGCTTACCCTTTTCTGGGGCCAACGTCCTGACTTTC
j_call: TRBJ2-1; clone_size: -; d_call: -; v_call: TRBV3-1/TRBV3-2; cdr3_aa: CASSQHLESNEQFF; cdr3_nt: TGTGCCAGCAGCCAACACCTAGAATCCAATGAGCAGTTCTTC
j_call: TRBJ1-1; clone_size: once; d_call: -; v_call: TRBV12-3/TRBV12-4; cdr3_aa: CASSLVGGTEAFF; cdr3_nt: TGTGCCAGCAGTTTAGTAGGGGGCACTGAAGCTTTCTTT
j_call: TRBJ2-1; clone_size: -; d_call: -; v_call: TRBV12-3/TRBV12-4; cdr3_aa: CASRRGYNEQFF; cdr3_nt: TGTGCCAGCAGACGGGGGTACAATGAGCAGTTCTTC
j_call: TRBJ2-5; clone_size: -; d_call: -; v_call: TRBV24-1; cdr3_aa: CATSDGAGGGETQYF; cdr3_nt: TGTGCCACCAGTGATGGAGCAGGGGGAGGAGAGACCCAGTACTTC
j_call: TRBJ1-1; clone_size: -; d_call: -; v_call: TRBV7-8; cdr3_aa: CASTRWGLDTEAFF; cdr3_nt: TGTGCCAGCACCCGATGGGGGCTGGACACTGAAGCTTTCTTT
j_call: TRBJ1-5; clone_size: -; d_call: -; v_call: TRBV6-4; cdr3_aa: CASTPRDKSNQPQHF; cdr3_nt: TGTGCCAGCACCCCTCGGGATAAGAGCAATCAGCCCCAGCATTTT
j_call: TRBJ1-1; clone_size: -; d_call: -; v_call: TRBV2; cdr3_aa: CASSPNRVMMTEAFF; cdr3_nt: TGTGCCAGCAGTCCTAACAGGGTAATGATGACTGAAGCTTTCTTT
j_call: TRBJ2-7; clone_size: -; d_call: -; v_call: TRBV7-9; cdr3_aa: CASSPSWSVSYEQYF; cdr3_nt: TGTGCCAGCAGCCCATCCTGGAGCGTCTCCTACGAGCAGTACTTC
j_call: TRBJ2-5; clone_size: -; d_call: TRBD2; v_call: TRBV2; cdr3_aa: CANTGGAGETQYF; cdr3_nt: TGTGCCAACACGGGGGGGGCGGGAGAGACCCAGTACTTC
j_call: TRBJ1-2; clone_size: -; d_call: TRBD1; v_call: TRBV4-1; cdr3_aa: CASSYDLQGAQTF; cdr3_nt: TGCGCCAGCAGCTACGACTTACAGGGGGCGCAAACCTTC
j_call: TRBJ1-1; clone_size: -; d_call: -; v_call: TRBV15; cdr3_aa: CATSRGGKDTEAFF; cdr3_nt: TGTGCCACCAGCAGAGGAGGGAAGGACACTGAAGCTTTCTTT
j_call: TRBJ2-2; clone_size: -; d_call: TRBD1; v_call: TRBV27; cdr3_aa: CASSLTRTGSYTGELFF; cdr3_nt: TGTGCCAGCAGTTTAACGCGGACAGGGAGCTACACCGGGGAGCTGTTTTTT
j_call: TRBJ1-1; clone_size: -; d_call: -; v_call: TRBV7-2; cdr3_aa: CASSLRGRNFLSNTEAFF; cdr3_nt: TGTGCCAGCAGCTTAAGGGGCAGGAATTTCTTATCGAACACTGAAGCTTTCTTT
j_call: TRBJ1-4; clone_size: once; d_call: -; v_call: TRBV7-2; cdr3_aa: CASSSLGATNEKLFF; cdr3_nt: TGTGCCAGCAGCTCCCTGGGAGCAACTAATGAAAAACTGTTTTTT
j_call: TRBJ1-5; clone_size: -; d_call: TRBD1; v_call: TRBV6-6; cdr3_aa: CASQTGGNQPQHF; cdr3_nt: TGTGCCAGCCAGACAGGGGGCAATCAGCCCCAGCATTTT
j_call: TRBJ1-3; clone_size: -; d_call: -; v_call: TRBV19; cdr3_aa: CASTPRAGNTIYF; cdr3_nt: TGTGCCAGTACACCCCGGGCTGGAAACACCATATATTTT
j_call: TRBJ2-5; clone_size: -; d_call: -; v_call: TRBV30; cdr3_aa: CAWTGAQETQYF; cdr3_nt: TGTGCCTGGACAGGGGCCCAAGAGACCCAGTACTTC